This TCR beta chain was profiled in a study of blood T cell repertoires in COVID-19. Looking at the study overall: The analysed material was cDNA or gDNA that came from T cells, B-cell-depleted T cells, or PBMCs.

This CDR3 has 15 amino acids. CDR1 is LGHNA, CDR2 YSLEER, per germline. V was trimmed by 4 bases and J by 4 bases, leaving 13 bases between them. In the original workflow: Using reference gene primer amplification, nucleated cell counts were estimated. Profiled with immunoSEQ multiplex PCR; TCRdb holds only in-frame clones, not every one. That table supplies the V and J calls and clone size; D and trimming were determined from the DNA. The repertoire holds 250,000 or so clones, with 70% to 90% as singletons. The origin of this receptor is a woman aged 25 to 39 with acute or convalescent COVID-19. Sequenced: peripheral blood. The V gene is TRBV4-3, the J gene TRBJ1-4; a weak D match, TRBD1 (5 bases). The CDR3 here is CASSPLPGGNEKLFF. For the CDR3, the DNA is TGCGCCAGCAGCCCCCTTCCGGGGGGTAATGAAAAACTGTTTTTT.